The rows below give T cell receptor beta chains drawn from one sample of a study of shared clonotypes between healthy human individuals. The data were produced by immunoSEQ multiplex PCR, yet TCRdb's version contains in-frame clones alone and is incomplete. Of about 2 million clones detected, roughly 94% appear once; the ten largest clones hold 0.13%. The sample comprised naive CD4+ T cells sorted from blood. These receptors all stem from a man younger than 35 in good health. CDR3s include the opening cysteine and the closing phenylalanine or tryptophan.

J gene	V gene	CDR3 protein
TRBJ1-2	TRBV12-5	CASGLVPGGPGYTF
TRBJ2-1	TRBV30	CAWRAGPNEQFF
TRBJ2-7	TRBV5-6	CASSRQTPFSDYEQYF
TRBJ2-3	TRBV7-2	CATGRSDTQYF
TRBJ2-7	TRBV19	CASGRGYEQYF
TRBJ2-2	TRBV6-5	CASSYSPTGKGGELFF
TRBJ1-3	TRBV5-1	CASSLGGAGNTIYF
NA	TRBV5-4	CASSLAGRSGTGELFF
TRBJ1-2	TRBV29-1	CSVEGQGSIYSGYTF
TRBJ1-6	TRBV4-1	CASSQGGAFNSPLHF
TRBJ1-1	TRBV5-1	CASSAGQGQTEAFF
TRBJ1-4	TRBV11-2	CASSLEGATNEKLFF
TRBJ1-5	TRBV15	CATSRDPNQPQHF
TRBJ2-2	TRBV4-1	CASSQVRGGELFF
TRBJ2-5	TRBV11-2	CASSLDRLQETQYF
TRBJ2-1	TRBV4-1	CASSQVGHEQFF
TRBJ2-5	TRBV2	CASRIKDRSGETQYF
TRBJ1-2	TRBV7-8	CASKDRVGSYGYTF
TRBJ2-5	TRBV4-2	CASSQDVSGGVETQYF
TRBJ2-1	TRBV19	CASNPFGAGGPGSYNEQFF
TRBJ2-1	TRBV7-7	CASSPRTSGLNEQFF
TRBJ1-2	TRBV6-1	CASRSSGTLNGYTF
TRBJ1-1	TRBV30	CARDRPNTEAFF
TRBJ2-7	TRBV19	CASSIKGGSQYF
TRBJ2-1	TRBV7-3	CASSERTGSNEQFF
TRBJ2-7	TRBV7-2	CASRPRTGGYEQYF
TRBJ2-3	TRBV29-1	CSVEGRGGRTDTQYF
TRBJ2-5	TRBV4-1	CASSHPWRRGQETQYF
TRBJ2-1	TRBV6-5	CASSSGSGRYNEQFF
TRBJ1-4	TRBV10-3	CAISDTDVEKLFF
TRBJ2-1	TRBV7-2	CASSLNGGMNYNEQFF
TRBJ2-2	TRBV5-1	CASSLDRGGGELFF
TRBJ1-1	TRBV11-2	CASSFLTEAFF
TRBJ2-7	TRBV13	CASSSTGGMIGYEQYF
TRBJ1-5	TRBV19	CASSSNRSPQPQHF
TRBJ2-7	TRBV2	CASSYLSYEQYF
TRBJ2-7	TRBV5-4	CASSWSGLANQYF